The next 12 T cell receptor beta chains were all read from a single sample in a study of T cell repertoires in cytomegalovirus infection. Their antigens are not known. TCRdb used MiXCR to reprocess the reads, holding one entry per CDR3 protein. The table records 450,000 to 600,000 distinct CDR3 sequences, 30% to 40% of them present only once. Source: cultured PBMCs, taken from culture after CMV antigen stimulation. The receptor source for this set is a human donor in good health (CMV status not recorded). Some clones in this sample may be carry-over from other donors' samples.

The rearrangement uses TRBV20-1 and TRBJ2-3; TRBD2 agrees at 16 bases. The CDR3 extends over 18 amino acids. Unmatched junction bases numbered 9, after V lost 6 bases and J lost 0 bases. Germline CDR1 reads DFQATT; CDR2 reads SNEGSKA (reference sequence). CDR3 loop: CSATPGLAGGTSTDTQYF. The CDR3 bases are TGCAGTGCCACCCCGGGACTAGCGGGAGGGACTAGCACAGATACGCAGTATTTT.

This clonotype has only a few counts. The chain couples TRBV7-6 to TRBJ2-1; 9 bases match TRBD2. Germline CDR1 is SGHVS and CDR2 is FNYEAQ. V shed 1 base and J 5 bases; nucleotides not matched to a gene: 6. The CDR3 is 16 residues long. DNA for the CDR3: TGTGCCAGCAGCTTAGATACTAGCGGGTACAACAATGAGCAGTTCTTC. Translation: CASSLDTSGYNNEQFF.

In this sample, this clonotype turned up a few times. The chain recombines TRBV9 with TRBJ2-1; the match to TRBD1 covers 7 bases. The CDR3 is 13 amino acids. The ends lost 2 bases at V and 4 bases at J; junction bases unmatched: 0. Germline V gene data show CDR1 as SGDLS and CDR2 as YYNGEE. The CDR3 sequence is CASSVGQYNEQFF. Here the CDR3 DNA reads TGTGCCAGCAGCGTGGGACAGTACAATGAGCAGTTCTTC.

The chain has TRBV7-6 and TRBJ1-4; 9 bases map to TRBD1. CDR3 length equals 14 residues. Germline CDR1 and CDR2: SGHVS and FNYEAQ. The J segment lost 3 bases and the V segment lost 8 bases, leaving 4 bases of the junction unmatched. CDR3 in DNA: TGTGCCAGCGACACAGGGGGCGCTAATGAAAAACTGTTTTTT. Its protein is CASDTGGANEKLFF.

This chain links TRBV6-1 with TRBJ2-6, with 8 positions matching TRBD1. The CDR3 is 16 amino acids. CDR1 MNHNS and CDR2 SASEGT come from the germline V gene. With V trimmed by 5 bases and J by 7 bases, 10 bases remained unmatched. CDR3 amino acids: CASSTEDRAPANVLTF. The CDR3 DNA is TGTGCCAGCAGTACAGAGGACAGGGCCCCAGCCAACGTCCTGACTTTC.

This chain uses TRBV5-1 with TRBJ2-1; D call uncertain. Germline-derived CDR1 and CDR2 are SGHRS and YFSETQ. V lost 0 bases, J lost 10 bases, and 14 bases lay in between. The CDR3 runs 14 residues. CDR3 protein: CASSLGWGGREQFF. In DNA form, the CDR3 reads TGCGCCAGCAGCTTGGGATGGGGTGGACGGGAGCAGTTCTTC.

This clonotype was observed a handful of times. V gene TRBV19 combines with J gene TRBJ2-2, with D possibly matching TRBD1 (5 bases). The V gene lost 6 bases and the J gene lost 4 bases, with 21 bases spanning the gap. Germline V gene lookup returns CDR1 LNHDA and CDR2 SQIVND (reference sequence). This CDR3 has 17 amino acids. The CDR3 DNA sequence: TGTGCCAGTAGGGTTCCCTGGGGCCGGTCCAGCACCGGGGAGCTGTTTTTT. Translating gives CASRVPWGRSSTGELFF.

Only a few counts were recorded for this clonotype. The rearrangement uses TRBV7-2 and TRBJ1-4; TRBD1 aligns across 7 bases. The CDR3 sequence is 15 residues long. Germline loops: CDR1 SGHTA, CDR2 FQGNSA. The V segment lost 5 bases and the J segment 0 bases; nucleotides outside the gene matches: 3. The CDR3 is CASSIGQATNEKLFF. DNA of the CDR3: TGTGCCAGCAGCATTGGACAGGCAACTAATGAAAAACTGTTTTTT. The full variable domain, completed using reference TRBV7-2 and TRBJ1-4, is GAGVSQSPSNKVTEKGKDVELRCDPISGHTALYWYRQSLGQGLEFLIYFQGNSAPDKSGLPSDRFSAERTGGSVSTLTIQRTQQEDSAVYLCASSIGQATNEKLFFGSGTQLSVL.

This sequence joins TRBV9 and TRBJ2-5, with a weak D call TRBD2 (6 bases). Trimming removed 4 bases from V and 5 bases from J, with 15 bases in between. The CDR3 loop spans 14 amino acids. CDR1 is SGDLS, CDR2 YYNGEE, per germline. The CDR3 DNA follows: TGTGCCAGCAGCAAACCGGGGGTCGAGGAGACCCAGTACTTC. Its protein is CASSKPGVEETQYF.

This chain links TRBV6-2 or TRBV6-3 with TRBJ1-2; D is unclear. This CDR3 comprises 13 residues. Germline loops: CDR1 MNHEY, CDR2 SVGEGT. V dropped 4 bases and J dropped 9 bases, with 15 bases sitting between them. The CDR3 nucleotides read TGTGCCAGCAGTTCTCTTGGAGCCCAACGCTACACCTTC. Protein product: CASSSLGAQRYTF.

The genes are TRBV28 and TRBJ2-5, with 7 nucleotides matching TRBD1. Trimming removed 5 bases from V and 3 bases from J; junction bases left unmatched: 9. Germline assignment: CDR1 MDHEN and CDR2 SYDVKM. The CDR3 is made up of 15 amino acids. CDR3 DNA sequence: TGTGCCAGCAGTCCTTCCACAGGGGTCGAAGAGACCCAGTACTTC. It is translated as CASSPSTGVEETQYF.

CDR3 region: CASSSPADRVGQPQHF. CDR3 coding DNA: TGTGCCAGCAGTTCCCCCGCAGACAGGGTGGGACAGCCCCAGCATTTT. The genes are TRBV28 and TRBJ1-5, with 7 bases aligning to TRBD1. The trim removed 4 bases at V and 7 bases at J, leaving 13 bases unmatched. The germline V gene encodes CDR1 MDHEN and CDR2 SYDVKM. The CDR3 loop spans 16 amino acids.